The 26 T cell receptor beta chains below all came from one sample that was sequenced in a study of cytomegalovirus exposure and HLA in healthy donors. 13 Jbeta primers and 60 Vbeta primers were used for the PCR. Repertoires were generated with immunoSEQ multiplex PCR, while TCRdb's copy carries only in-frame clones and drops some. Of some 180,000 clones listed, roughly 10% are singletons. Sequencing was carried out using PBMCs. The receptors were gathered from a woman aged 25-40 years in good health and CMV-seropositive.

This chain uses TRBV7-2 with TRBJ2-1, with TRBD2 matching over 11 bases. The germline CDR1 and CDR2 sequences are SGHTA and FQGNSA. The CDR3 length is 17 residues. J gave up 4 bases and V 4 bases, and 9 bases lay outside the gene matches. The CDR3 loop is CASSSRTSGRRYNEQFF. CDR3 nucleotides: TGTGCCAGCAGCTCCAGGACTAGCGGGCGCCGTTACAATGAGCAGTTCTTC.

The chain couples TRBV2 to TRBJ1-2; D unclear. CDR1 and CDR2 from the germline V gene are SNHLY and FYNNEI. The CDR3 totals 13 residues. Trimming stripped 6 bases from V and 1 base from J, with 9 bases between. The DNA for the CDR3 is TGTGCCAGCAGACGAACAGATAACTATGGCTACACCTTC. As protein: CASRRTDNYGYTF.

The chain recombines TRBV27 with TRBJ2-3; TRBD2 is a possible D gene (5 bases). Trimming left V 4 bases short and J 0 bases short, with 14 bases between. The length of the CDR3 is 16 residues. Per germline, CDR1 MNHEY and CDR2 SMNVEV (reference sequence). The CDR3 DNA reads TGTGCCAGCAGTTGGCGAGCGAGAGGGAGCACAGATACGCAGTATTTT. As protein: CASSWRARGSTDTQYF.

This rearrangement joins TRBV4-1 to TRBJ1-5; D remains ambiguous. The CDR3 runs to 15 residues. Germline CDR1 MGHRA, CDR2 YSYEKL. Trimming removed 4 bases from V and 9 bases from J, with 19 bases in between. This CDR3 is CASSPIGLSIGPQHF. CDR3 DNA sequence: TGCGCCAGCAGCCCCATCGGACTGTCGATAGGGCCCCAGCATTTT.

A remark on this clone: Other DNA variants within this sample encode the same CDR3. The rearrangement uses TRBV7-8 and TRBJ2-1, with TRBD2 as a possible D gene (6 bases). V lost 5 bases and J 4 bases, leaving 18 bases between the germline ends. The germline CDR1 and CDR2 sequences are SGHVS and FQNEAQ. CDR3 size: 16 residues. The CDR3 loop is CASSLVGGIGYNEQFF. The CDR3 DNA reads as TGTGCCAGCAGCCTAGTTGGCGGGATAGGGTACAATGAGCAGTTCTTC.

This clone has just a few counts. The chain joins TRBV29-1 to TRBJ1-4; D is unclear. Trimming removed 6 bases at V and 7 bases at J, with 6 bases between. Germline-derived CDR1 and CDR2 are SQVTM and ANQGSEA. The CDR3 totals 10 residues. CDR3 DNA sequence: TGCAGCGTGGCGGGTGAAAAACTGTTTTTT. Encoded protein: CSVAGEKLFF.

The chain combines TRBV19 with TRBJ2-5; D is possibly TRBD2 (5 bases). V shed 8 bases and J shed 4 bases, with 20 bases lying between them. This CDR3 has 15 residues. CDR1 and CDR2 from the germline V gene are LNHDA and SQIVND (reference sequence). The CDR3 sequence is CASRMWESRRETQYF. The DNA for the CDR3 is TGTGCCAGTCGGATGTGGGAGAGCAGGAGAGAGACCCAGTACTTC.

This clone turned up a few times. The rearrangement joins TRBV5-6 to TRBJ2-1; tentative D call: TRBD2 (5 bases). Germline V gene data show CDR1 as SGHDT and CDR2 as YYEEEE. The CDR3 covers 12 residues. V lost 1 base, J lost 10 bases, and 9 bases lay in between. In DNA, the CDR3 is TGTGCCAGCAGCTTGACACGGGAAGAGCAGTTCTTC. It translates to CASSLTREEQFF.

The chain has TRBV5-1 and TRBJ2-5, with a possible D match to TRBD1 (6 bases). Germline V gene sequence: CDR1 SGHRS, CDR2 YFSETQ. Trimming left V 3 bases short and J 0 bases short, with 24 bases between. The length of the CDR3 is 19 residues. Here the CDR3 reads CASSSYRDTDPTYQETQYF. The CDR3 DNA sequence: TGCGCCAGCAGCTCTTACCGGGACACGGACCCCACCTACCAAGAGACCCAGTACTTC.

This clone showed up just a few times. The CDR3 DNA reads as TGTGCCAGCAGCCAGGGAGGAACCTATGGCTACACCTTC. It translates to CASSQGGTYGYTF. V is TRBV7-6 and J is TRBJ1-2, with D tentatively TRBD1 (5 bases). Trimming removed 5 bases from V and 4 bases from J, with 11 bases in between. The CDR3 extends over 13 amino acids. Germline V gene data show CDR1 as SGHVS and CDR2 as FNYEAQ.

This clone was detected a few times. The CDR3: CASSLVGTGDNEQFF. The CDR3 nucleotides read TGTGCCAGCAGCTTGGTGGGGACAGGAGACAATGAGCAGTTCTTC. V gene TRBV5-5 combines with J gene TRBJ2-1; 8 positions match TRBD1. V lost 0 bases to trimming and J lost 5 bases; unmatched junction nucleotides: 4. Germline assignment: CDR1 SGHKS and CDR2 YYEKEE (reference sequence). This CDR3 has 15 amino acids.

A few counts support this clone. The chain carries TRBV9 and TRBJ2-1; D possibly corresponds to TRBD2 (5 bases). V shed 0 bases and J shed 7 bases, with 14 bases lying between them. Germline CDR1 SGDLS, CDR2 YYNGEE. The CDR3 is made up of 15 amino acids. This chain's CDR3 is CASSVGGSLGNEQFF. DNA of the CDR3: TGTGCCAGCAGCGTAGGTGGGAGTCTGGGTAATGAGCAGTTCTTC.

In its sample, this clone was seen a few times. CDR3 protein: CASSPRGTPHEGQYF. DNA of the CDR3: TGTGCCAGCAGCCCCCGAGGGACTCCACACGAGGGGCAGTACTTC. The rearrangement links TRBV21-1 to TRBJ2-7; TRBD2, the table's D call, was not compared with the DNA. TRBV21-1 represents a pseudogene. The CDR3 totals 15 residues.

This clone showed up just once. The genes are TRBV5-6 and TRBJ1-2; weak D call: TRBD1 (5 bases). The CDR3 has 14 residues. V gave up 4 bases and J gave up 2 bases, with 12 bases separating them. Germline CDR1 is SGHDT and CDR2 is YYEEEE. The CDR3 region is CASSRPQGNYGYTF. DNA for the CDR3: TGTGCCAGCAGCAGACCTCAGGGAAACTATGGCTACACCTTC.

This clone was detected a few times. This chain links TRBV5-6 with TRBJ2-7, with 11 bases aligning to TRBD1. Germline CDR1 is SGHDT and CDR2 is YYEEEE. The CDR3 has 16 residues. V lost 2 bases and J lost 2; bases outside the gene matches: 6. The CDR3 loop reads CASSFEPGQGAYEQYF. CDR3 in DNA: TGTGCCAGCAGCTTTGAACCGGGACAGGGGGCCTACGAGCAGTACTTC. The full variable domain, completed using reference TRBV5-6 and TRBJ2-7, is DAGVTQSPTHLIKTRGQQVTLRCSPKSGHDTVSWYQQALGQGPQFIFQYYEEEERQRGNFPDRFSGHQFPNYSSELNVNALLLGDSALYLCASSFEPGQGAYEQYFGPGTRLTVT.

This chain joins TRBV7-6 and TRBJ1-3; maybe TRBD1 (6 bases). The CDR3 sequence is 18 residues long. The V end lost 7 bases, the J end lost 2 bases, and 24 bases lay between the germline ends. Germline V CDR1 and CDR2: SGHVS, FNYEAQ. The CDR3 coding sequence is TGTGCCAGCACCCCCACCCCTCCTCAACAGGGAACTGGAAACACCATATATTTT. As protein: CASTPTPPQQGTGNTIYF.

This clone turned up a few times. The rearrangement joins TRBV5-1 to TRBJ2-7; 10 bases agree with TRBD2. The ends lost 7 bases at V and 5 bases at J; junction bases unmatched: 12. In germline, CDR1 is SGHRS, CDR2 YFSETQ. CDR3 size: 15 residues. This chain's CDR3 is CASGYQAGGVHEQYF. The CDR3 coding sequence is TGCGCCAGCGGGTACCAAGCGGGAGGGGTCCACGAGCAGTACTTC.

This clone was picked up a small number of times. J is TRBJ2-5 and V is TRBV25-1, with 9 bases fitting TRBD1. The trim removed 3 bases at V and 3 bases at J, leaving 5 bases unmatched. CDR3 length: 15 residues. CDR1 is MGHDK and CDR2 is SYGVNS in the germline V gene. This chain's CDR3 is CASSDPRTGEETQYF. CDR3 nucleotides: TGTGCCAGCAGTGATCCCCGGACAGGGGAAGAGACCCAGTACTTC. Drawing the rest from reference TRBV25-1 and TRBJ2-5, the complete variable domain is EADIYQTPRYLVIGTGKKITLECSQTMGHDKMYWYQQDPGMELHLIHYSYGVNSTEKGDLSSESTVSRIRTEHFPLTLESARPSHTSQYLCASSDPRTGEETQYFGPGTRLLVL.

About this clone itself: The same CDR3 is also encoded by other DNA sequences in this sample. This chain links TRBV2 with TRBJ1-3; perhaps TRBD1 as D (5 bases). Germline V gene data show CDR1 as SNHLY and CDR2 as FYNNEI. V lost 4 bases and J lost 1, with 11 bases in between. The CDR3 has 15 residues. This CDR3 reads CASSGGRGSGNTIYF. The DNA of the CDR3 is TGTGCCAGCAGTGGGGGGAGGGGATCTGGAAACACCATATATTTT.

The V call is TRBV4-1, the J call TRBJ2-3, with D perhaps TRBD2 (5 bases). The CDR3 length is 16 residues. V shed 7 bases and J shed 4 bases, with 21 bases lying between them. CDR1 and CDR2 from the germline V gene are MGHRA and YSYEKL. CDR3 amino acids: CASTTTGNEEADTQYF. CDR3 in DNA: TGCGCCAGCACCACTACCGGGAATGAGGAGGCAGATACGCAGTATTTT.

The genes are TRBV6-5 and TRBJ1-2; D unclear. Per germline, CDR1 MNHEY and CDR2 SVGAGI. The CDR3 length is 12 residues. V was pared by 6 bases and J by 8 bases, with 13 bases between. CDR3 sequence reads: CASRGFSGGYTF. The CDR3 coding sequence is TGTGCCAGCAGGGGGTTCAGCGGAGGCTACACCTTC.

This clone was detected only a few times. The gene calls are TRBV14 and TRBJ2-7; 10 nucleotides line up with TRBD2. The junction had 5 bases not matched to a gene; V was cut back by 3 bases and J by 6 bases. Germline assignment: CDR1 SGHDN and CDR2 FVKESK. This CDR3 is 14 amino acids long. The CDR3, as DNA: TGTGCCAGCAGCCAGCTAGCGGGAGACTCCGAGCAGTACTTC. Translating it yields CASSQLAGDSEQYF. Based on the CDR3 plus reference TRBV14 and TRBJ2-7, the full variable domain is EAGVTQFPSHSVIEKGQTVTLRCDPISGHDNLYWYRRVMGKEIKFLLHFVKESKQDESGMPNNRFLAERTGGTYSTLKVQPAELEDSGVYFCASSQLAGDSEQYFGPGTRLTVT.

This clone was counted a few times. The chain links TRBV6-1 to TRBJ1-1; 10 nucleotides agree with TRBD1. Germline CDR1 reads MNHNS; CDR2 reads SASEGT. The junction had 7 bases not matched to a gene; V was cut back by 4 bases and J by 5 bases. The CDR3 loop spans 15 amino acids. The CDR3 DNA is TGTGCCAGCAGTGGGGGGTGGACAGGGGGGACTGAAGCTTTCTTT. It specifies CASSGGWTGGTEAFF.

Remarks on this clone: The same CDR3 can be traced to other DNA sequences in this sample. The rearrangement uses TRBV5-1 and TRBJ1-2, with D hard to call. Germline CDR1 reads SGHRS; CDR2 reads YFSETQ. V dropped 0 bases and J dropped 3 bases, with 6 bases sitting between them. This CDR3 has 13 residues. The CDR3 loop reads CASSLDGDYGYTF. The CDR3 DNA sequence: TGCGCCAGCAGCTTGGACGGGGACTATGGCTACACCTTC.

This clone was recorded a few times. The rearrangement joins TRBV2 to TRBJ2-2; possible D gene TRBD2, 6 bases. The CDR3 totals 15 residues. The germline gives CDR1 SNHLY, CDR2 FYNNEI. Trimming took off 6 bases at V and 2 bases at J, with 13 bases between the two ends. Here the CDR3 reads CASRAGRANTGELFF. As DNA, the CDR3 is TGTGCCAGCAGAGCCGGGAGAGCTAACACCGGGGAGCTGTTTTTT.

This clone was observed a handful of times. The V call is TRBV29-1, the J call TRBJ2-7; 8 nucleotides align to TRBD1. J was trimmed by 3 bases and V by 0 bases; bases with no gene match: 7. CDR1 and CDR2 from the germline V gene are SQVTM and ANQGSEA. This CDR3 spans 15 amino acids. The CDR3 loop reads CSVEEPQGVNYEQYF. The DNA of the CDR3 is TGCAGCGTTGAAGAACCACAGGGGGTAAACTACGAGCAGTACTTC.